This TCR beta chain originates from a study of cytomegalovirus exposure and HLA in healthy donors. This CDR3 has 14 amino acids. Germline V CDR1 and CDR2: SEHNR, FQNEAQ (reference sequence). Trimming took 4 bases from V and 2 from J, leaving 9 bases between them. As regards this clone: No antigen is known for it.

Study-wide results and caveats: Per published reports, the classifier diagnosed cytomegalovirus status with high specificity and sensitivity.

Only in-frame clones appear in the TCRdb table, and some are missing; sequencing was by immunoSEQ multiplex PCR. This table has 250,000 to 300,000 clones, around 87% appearing once. The sequencing sample was made of PBMCs. The chain is built from TRBV7-9 and TRBJ1-5, with unresolved D. This clonotype was sampled from a woman younger than 35 in good health and CMV-seronegative. The CDR3 sequence: CASSSLGGNQPQHF. CDR3 nucleotides: TGTGCCAGCAGCTCACTCGGAGGCAATCAGCCCCAGCATTTT.